This T cell receptor (beta chain) originates from a study of blood T cell repertoires in COVID-19. Overall study: Sample material is recorded as cDNA or gDNA derived from T cells, B-cell-depleted T cells, or PBMCs.

J lost 11 bases, V lost 5 bases, and 10 bases had no gene match. The germline gives CDR1 MDHEN, CDR2 SYDVKM. This CDR3 has 13 amino acids. In the original processing: Reference gene primer amplification in the assay estimated nucleated cell counts. The assay was immunoSEQ multiplex PCR, and TCRdb's table has in-frame clones only and misses some. For V, J and clone size, that table is used; D and trimming come from the DNA. Among roughly 160,000 clones listed, 70% to 90% were seen once. Patients at the Seattle site were enrolled during active infection and followed longitudinally. The chain recombines TRBV28 with TRBJ1-1, with 8 bases that match TRBD1. The clonotype originates from a woman in her forties or fifties with COVID-19, enrolled during active disease. The sample taken for sequencing was peripheral blood. In nucleotides, the CDR3 is TGTGCCAGCAGTCTCACAGGGGGGGATCGGGCTTTCTTT. Translation: CASSLTGGDRAFF.